This TCR beta chain appears in the sequencing data of a study of T cells after yellow fever vaccination. This clonotype showed up just a few times. Its antigen is unknown. Broader study findings: Some clonotypes, a small share, were shared between CD4 and CD8 compartments. The secondary response was weaker, and its peak arrived faster, on day 5 versus 15.

A process of 5'RACE template switching, which added a universal primer site and UMIs, was used to make TCR cDNA. TCRdb redid the calling of the 5' RACE reads with MiXCR, one entry per CDR3 protein. The sample consists of hundreds of thousands of distinct CDR3 sequences, around an eighth of them appearing once. This CDR3 is built from 17 residues. Germline V CDR1 and CDR2: KGHSH, LQKENI. The ends were cut back, 3 bases at V and 1 base at J, with 19 bases in the middle. The TCR sequence derives from a young man who received the YFV17D yellow fever vaccine. Here the sequenced sample was PBMCs, taken on the day of the yellow fever booster vaccination. This chain joins TRBV18 and TRBJ2-7; tentative D call: TRBD2 (6 bases). CDR3 protein: CASSPLVTGEGSYEQYF. DNA for the CDR3: TGTGCCAGCTCACCTCTGGTCACGGGAGAGGGGTCCTACGAGCAGTACTTC.